The 8 T cell receptor beta chains below come from one sample, sequenced in a study of OX40 agonist ivuxolimab in advanced cancers. The protocol was immunoSEQ multiplex PCR, while the TCRdb copy is restricted to in-frame clones and leaves out a portion. The table shows 20,000 or so clones, with about 86% occurring only once. Source: CD4+ or CD8+ T cells sorted from blood, taken in a trial of the OX40 agonist ivuxolimab. The source is an adult with an advanced solid tumor such as melanoma, head and neck, liver or kidney cancer.

This chain connects TRBV2 to TRBJ2-3, with D unresolved. Germline CDR1 SNHLY, CDR2 FYNNEI. This CDR3 has 14 amino acids. V dropped 7 bases and J dropped 0 bases, with 11 bases sitting between them. CDR3 sequence (DNA): TGTGCCAGCACTCCCGAGACTAGCACAGATACGCAGTATTTT. As protein: CASTPETSTDTQYF.

V and J are TRBV5-6 and TRBJ2-5; D call uncertain. The J call is doubtful: the DNA matches TRBJ2-7 better. Germline CDR1 SGHDT, CDR2 YYEEEE. This CDR3 region has 14 residues. The CDR3 spells CASSLGAFSYEQYF. CDR3 nucleotide sequence: TGTGCCAGCAGCTTGGGAGCATTCTCCTACGAGCAGTACTTC.

This chain connects TRBV19 to TRBJ2-3, with a possible D match to TRBD1 (5 bases). There are 16 residues in the CDR3. V was shortened by 7 bases and J by 2 bases, with 19 bases between the two germline ends. The germline V gene encodes CDR1 LNHDA and CDR2 SQIVND (reference sequence). In DNA form, the CDR3 reads TGTGCCAGTACTCCCCGGACACCCGATTACACAGATACGCAGTATTTT. Translated: CASTPRTPDYTDTQYF.

This chain uses TRBV14 with TRBJ2-7; D is perhaps TRBD2 (5 bases). Trimming left V 3 bases short and J 7 bases short, with 16 bases between. In germline, CDR1 is SGHDN, CDR2 FVKESK. This CDR3 comprises 14 residues. The DNA for the CDR3 is TGTGCCAGCAGCCAGACTCAGGCGAGAGGGGAGCAGTACTTC. This codes for CASSQTQARGEQYF.

The chain carries TRBV15 and TRBJ2-6; possibly TRBD2 for D (6 bases). Germline V gene lookup returns CDR1 LNHNV and CDR2 YYDKDF (reference sequence). This CDR3 is 17 amino acids long. The V end lost 0 bases, the J end lost 0 bases, and 9 bases lay between the germline ends. The CDR3 here is CATSREGGISGANVLTF. CDR3 bases: TGTGCCACCAGCAGAGAGGGGGGTATCTCTGGGGCCAACGTCCTGACTTTC. Filled out from reference TRBV15 and TRBJ2-6, the complete variable domain reads DAMVIQNPRYQVTQFGKPVTLSCSQTLNHNVMYWYQQKSSQAPKLLFHYYDKDFNNEADTPDNFQSRRPNTSFCFLDIRSPGLGDTAMYLCATSREGGISGANVLTFGAGSRLTVL.

This CDR3 is CASSLNLLSSYEQYF. CDR3 nucleotides: TGTGCCAGCAGTTTAAACCTGCTTAGCTCCTACGAGCAGTACTTC. The chain recombines TRBV28 with TRBJ2-7; the D is unclear. This CDR3 is 15 amino acids long. Germline-derived CDR1 and CDR2 are MDHEN and SYDVKM. The V end was cut by 2 bases, the J end by 0 bases, with 11 bases between.

J is TRBJ1-6 and V is TRBV21-1. TRBV21-1 is given as a pseudogene. This CDR3 spans 14 amino acids. In DNA, the CDR3 is TGTGCCACCAGGAGGGGCCAGGGAAATTCACCCCTCCACTTT. Protein: CATRRGQGNSPLHF.

The chain has TRBV4-2 and TRBJ2-3; no reliable D call. The CDR3 extends over 15 amino acids. The V end was cut by 1 base, the J end by 0 bases, with 8 bases between. From germline, CDR1 is LGHNA and CDR2 YNFKEQ. For the CDR3, the DNA is TGTGCCAGCAGCCAAGGAGGATCTAGCACAGATACGCAGTATTTT. Translation gives CASSQGGSSTDTQYF.